Below are 25 T cell receptor beta chains sequenced from a single sample in a study of siplizumab effects on memory and regulatory T cells. Measured with immunoSEQ multiplex PCR; TCRdb has only the in-frame clones, and not every one. This table has about 100,000 clones, about 94% appearing once. What was sequenced was non-Treg CD4+ T cells sorted from blood. These receptor sequences come from a human donor in good health.

This clone was recorded once. This sequence joins TRBV9 and TRBJ2-3; maybe TRBD1 (6 bases). V was trimmed by 3 bases and J by 3 bases, leaving 17 bases between them. This CDR3 is built from 16 residues. Germline loops: CDR1 SGDLS, CDR2 YYNGEE. The CDR3 nucleotides read TGTGCCAGCAGCGCTACAGGGAGCATTTGGACAGATACGCAGTATTTT. This sequence encodes CASSATGSIWTDTQYF.

This chain links TRBV6-5 with TRBJ1-5; 10 bases agree with TRBD1. CDR1 and CDR2 from the germline V gene are MNHEY and SVGAGI. The CDR3 consists of 15 residues. Unmatched junction bases numbered 5, after V lost 5 bases and J lost 4 bases. CDR3: CASSATGGLNQPQHF. CDR3 in DNA: TGTGCCAGCAGTGCGACAGGGGGCTTAAATCAGCCCCAGCATTTT.

The gene calls are TRBV27 and TRBJ2-3; 10 nucleotides agree with TRBD1. The CDR3 has 16 residues. After removal of 4 bases from V and 3 bases from J, the junction contained 7 bases not matched to a gene. Germline lookup yields CDR1 MNHEY and CDR2 SMNVEV (reference sequence). The DNA of the CDR3 is TGTGCCAGCAGTTCTCCGGGACAGGGGATGACAGATACGCAGTATTTT. It encodes CASSSPGQGMTDTQYF.

The rearrangement uses TRBV23-1 and TRBJ1-2; D ambiguous. TRBV23-1 is noted as an ORF with a role that remains uncertain. Trimming removed 2 bases at V and 0 bases at J, with 13 bases between. CDR3 length: 16 amino acids. This CDR3 reads CASSQNPAYSNYGYTF. DNA for the CDR3: TGCGCCAGCAGTCAAAATCCGGCCTACTCTAACTATGGCTACACCTTC.

This chain uses TRBV18 with TRBJ2-7; D may be TRBD1 or TRBD2 (6 bases each). V was clipped by 6 bases and J by 1 base, with 10 bases between them. The CDR3 is 13 residues long. Germline V CDR1 and CDR2: KGHSH, LQKENI. CDR3 nucleotides: TGTGCCAGCTCGGAGGGGACATCCTACGAGCAGTACTTC. Its translation is CASSEGTSYEQYF.

This clone was seen a single time. V usage is TRBV18 and J usage is TRBJ2-2; D uncertain. The CDR3 consists of 19 residues. V gave up 3 bases and J gave up 0 bases, with 20 bases separating them. CDR1 and CDR2 from the germline V gene are KGHSH and LQKENI. CDR3 bases: TGTGCCAGCTCACCCCCCTGGCCGGATAACGGCGCGAACACCGGGGAGCTGTTTTTT. This sequence encodes CASSPPWPDNGANTGELFF.

V and J are TRBV19 and TRBJ1-5; D ambiguous. Trimming cost V 5 bases and J 4 bases, with 12 bases left between them. CDR3 length: 14 residues. Germline V CDR1 and CDR2: LNHDA, SQIVND (reference sequence). The CDR3 sequence: CASSDFGSNQPQHF. For the CDR3, the DNA is TGTGCCAGTAGTGACTTCGGGAGTAATCAGCCCCAGCATTTT. Filled out from reference TRBV19 and TRBJ1-5, the complete variable domain reads DGGITQSPKYLFRKEGQNVTLSCEQNLNHDAMYWYRQDPGQGLRLIYYSQIVNDFQKGDIAEGYSVSREKKESFPLTVTSAQKNPTAFYLCASSDFGSNQPQHFGDGTRLSIL.

This clone has a single count. The rearrangement joins TRBV19 to TRBJ2-7; 11 nucleotides align to TRBD2. Germline CDR1 LNHDA, CDR2 SQIVND (reference sequence). The CDR3 extends over 17 amino acids. With V trimmed by 5 bases and J by 2 bases, 11 bases remained unmatched. DNA of the CDR3: TGTGCCAGTAGTCCCCTTAGCGGGAGGGCCACAACCTACGAGCAGTACTTC. Protein: CASSPLSGRATTYEQYF.

The chain uses TRBV21-1 and TRBJ1-1. TRBV21-1 is marked as a pseudogene. The CDR3 length is 14 residues. The CDR3 sequence is CASSKEKPNTEAFF. CDR3 nucleotides: TGTGCCAGCAGCAAAGAGAAACCGAACACTGAAGCTTTCTTT.

The gene calls are TRBV29-1 and TRBJ2-5; TRBD1 is a possible D gene (6 bases). V was trimmed by 3 bases and J by 3 bases, leaving 8 bases between them. Germline-derived CDR1 and CDR2 are SQVTM and ANQGSEA. The CDR3 length is 12 residues. The CDR3 DNA follows: TGCAGCGTTGAGGCAGGGGAAGAGACCCAGTACTTC. Its translation: CSVEAGEETQYF.

The V call is TRBV10-3, the J call TRBJ2-5; 10 positions match TRBD2. Germline CDR1 is ENHRY and CDR2 is SYGVKD. V was clipped by 7 bases and J by 2 bases; unmatched bases: 13. The CDR3 is made up of 17 amino acids. The CDR3 DNA reads as TGTGCCATCAAGGGGTGGGTGAGCGGGAGGGCTCAAGAGACCCAGTACTTC. As protein: CAIKGWVSGRAQETQYF.

This chain links TRBV30 with TRBJ2-7; D not resolved. The CDR3 totals 14 residues. The V gene lost 0 bases and the J gene lost 3 bases, with 12 bases spanning the gap. Germline V CDR1 and CDR2: GTSNPN, SVGIG (reference sequence). The CDR3 here is CAWSVGRLYYEQYF. For the CDR3, the DNA is TGTGCCTGGAGTGTTGGCCGGCTTTACTACGAGCAGTACTTC.

The CDR3: CASRREQGATEAFF. Written as DNA, the CDR3 is TGTGCCAGCAGGCGGGAACAGGGGGCGACTGAAGCTTTCTTT. The chain combines TRBV6-4 with TRBJ1-1; TRBD1 matches 9 bases. This CDR3 spans 14 amino acids. The J segment lost 5 bases and the V segment lost 6 bases, leaving 7 bases of the junction unmatched. Germline assignment: CDR1 MRHNA and CDR2 SNTAGT.

The rearrangement links TRBV5-1 to TRBJ2-5; D is perhaps TRBD2 (5 bases). The CDR3 extends over 17 amino acids. CDR1 SGHRS and CDR2 YFSETQ come from the germline V gene. V was clipped by 1 base and J by 4 bases, with 20 bases between them. CDR3 coding DNA: TGCGCCAGCAGCTTGATGCGGGCAGGAGTTTCTTCAGAGACCCAGTACTTC. This gives the protein CASSLMRAGVSSETQYF. The entire variable domain, with the rest obtained from reference TRBV5-1 and TRBJ2-5, is as follows: KAGVTQTPRYLIKTRGQQVTLSCSPISGHRSVSWYQQTPGQGLQFLFEYFSETQRNKGNFPGRFSGRQFSNSRSEMNVSTLELGDSALYLCASSLMRAGVSSETQYFGPGTRLLVL.

On this clone itself: Because the CDR3's place on the DNA is in doubt, the DNA is left out and the CDR3 is given as listed by TCRdb. The genes are TRBV2 and TRBJ2-3; whether TRBD1, the table's D call, matches the DNA was not checked. From germline, CDR1 is SNHLY and CDR2 FYNNEI. The CDR3 has 12 residues if both end residues are counted. CDR3 protein: CASSSGQGAQYF.

The V call is TRBV10-1, the J call TRBJ2-3; D assignment may be TRBD1 or TRBD2 (6 bases each). CDR1 WNHNN and CDR2 SYGVQD come from the germline V gene (reference sequence). V lost 3 bases and J lost 0, with 22 bases in between. There are 19 residues in the CDR3. The CDR3 loop reads CASSEFGGRGTTSTDTQYF. The CDR3 coding sequence is TGCGCCAGCAGTGAATTCGGGGGTCGGGGGACAACTAGCACAGATACGCAGTATTTT.

The chain uses TRBV5-1 and TRBJ1-6; 8 bases line up with TRBD1. The J segment lost 10 bases and the V segment lost 4 bases, leaving 4 bases of the junction unmatched. From germline, CDR1 is SGHRS and CDR2 YFSETQ. The CDR3 runs to 13 residues. The CDR3 bases are TGCGCCAGCAGCCTTGACAGGGGCTCACCCCTCCACTTT. Its protein is CASSLDRGSPLHF.

CDR3 in DNA: TGTGCCAGCAGCCCGACCGGGCAGGGCCCCCAAGAGACCCAGTACTTC. This encodes CASSPTGQGPQETQYF. The V gene is TRBV7-3, the J gene TRBJ2-5; weak D call: TRBD1 (5 bases). The CDR3 has 16 amino acids. V lost 5 bases and J lost 1, with 17 bases in between. CDR1 and CDR2 from the germline V gene are SGHTA and FQGTGA.

This clone was seen just once. The same CDR3 can be traced to other DNA sequences in this sample. The chain couples TRBV19 to TRBJ2-3; no clear D. Germline V gene sequence: CDR1 LNHDA, CDR2 SQIVND (reference sequence). This CDR3 is 14 amino acids long. V shed 4 bases and J shed 2 bases, with 10 bases lying between them. CDR3 nucleotide sequence: TGTGCCAGTAGTAGGCTGGGGTCCACAGATACGCAGTATTTT. Its protein product is CASSRLGSTDTQYF.

The V gene is TRBV12-5, the J gene TRBJ2-2; 7 bases line up with TRBD1. V dropped 5 bases and J dropped 4; count of bases not matched to a gene: 10. Looked up from germline, CDR1 is LGHNT and CDR2 is FRNRAP. The CDR3 contains 16 residues. The CDR3 here is CASGLGEGGSTGELFF. The CDR3 region has the DNA TGTGCTAGTGGTCTGGGGGAAGGGGGCAGCACCGGGGAGCTGTTTTTT.

The CDR3 loop reads CASSLGPLSGNTIYF. The DNA of the CDR3 is TGTGCCAGCAGCTTAGGCCCACTCTCTGGAAACACCATATATTTT. V gene TRBV11-2 combines with J gene TRBJ1-3; D call uncertain. From germline, CDR1 is SGHAT and CDR2 FQNNGV. The germline V and J ends were trimmed by 1 base and 0 bases, with 7 bases remaining between them. The CDR3 runs 15 residues.

The chain links TRBV18 to TRBJ2-3, with D uncertain. Germline V gives CDR1 KGHSH, CDR2 LQKENI. The CDR3 is 14 residues long. With 3 bases removed from V and 3 bases from J, the gap between germline ends came to 10 bases. CDR3: CASSPSSRTDTQYF. The CDR3 region has the DNA TGTGCCAGCTCACCGTCATCCAGGACAGATACGCAGTATTTT.

The chain combines TRBV10-1 with TRBJ2-1; D is perhaps TRBD2 (6 bases). V was trimmed by 5 bases and J by 6 bases, leaving 23 bases between them. This CDR3 region has 17 residues. Germline CDR1 WNHNN, CDR2 SYGVQD (reference sequence). The CDR3 bases are TGCGCCAGCAGTCTTTTTCCCCGAGGTCGCGGGGCCAATGAGCAGTTCTTC. It is translated as CASSLFPRGRGANEQFF.

The chain carries TRBV15 and TRBJ2-7, with D tentatively TRBD1 or TRBD2 (6 bases each). Trimming pared 0 bases from V and 2 bases from J, leaving 14 bases between. This CDR3 has 16 residues. The germline CDR1 and CDR2 sequences are LNHNV and YYDKDF (reference sequence). In nucleotides, the CDR3 is TGTGCCACCAGCAGAGATCTGGGGGGCAGAACCTACGAGCAGTACTTC. It codes for CATSRDLGGRTYEQYF.

The V gene is TRBV7-6, the J gene TRBJ1-4, with 8 bases fitting TRBD1. Germline values: CDR1 SGHVS, CDR2 FNYEAQ. The CDR3 loop spans 15 amino acids. The V gene end was trimmed by 4 bases and the J gene end by 7 bases; junction bases not matched to a gene: 8. Written as DNA, the CDR3 is TGTGCCAGCAGCTCATACGGACAGGGCGGTGAAAAACTGTTTTTT. Its translation: CASSSYGQGGEKLFF.